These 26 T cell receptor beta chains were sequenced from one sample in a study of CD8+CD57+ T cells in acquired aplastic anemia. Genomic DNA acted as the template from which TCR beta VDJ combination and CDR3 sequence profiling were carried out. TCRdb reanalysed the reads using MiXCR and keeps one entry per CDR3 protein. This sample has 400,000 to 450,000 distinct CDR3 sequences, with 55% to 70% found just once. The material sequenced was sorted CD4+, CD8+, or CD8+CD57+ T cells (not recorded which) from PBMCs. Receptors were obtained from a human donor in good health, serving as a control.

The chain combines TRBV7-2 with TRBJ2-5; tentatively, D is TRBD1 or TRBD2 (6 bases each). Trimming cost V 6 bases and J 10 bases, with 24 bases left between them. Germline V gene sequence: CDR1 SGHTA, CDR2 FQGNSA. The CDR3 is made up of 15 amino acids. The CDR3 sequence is CASSRDGGHGQYQYF. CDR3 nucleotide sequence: TGTGCCAGCAGTAGGGATGGGGGGCACGGGCAGTACCAGTACTTC. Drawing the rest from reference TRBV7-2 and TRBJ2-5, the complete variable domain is GAGVSQSPSNKVTEKGKDVELRCDPISGHTALYWYRQSLGQGLEFLIYFQGNSAPDKSGLPSDRFSAERTGGSVSTLTIQRTQQEDSAVYLCASSRDGGHGQYQYFGPGTRLLVL.

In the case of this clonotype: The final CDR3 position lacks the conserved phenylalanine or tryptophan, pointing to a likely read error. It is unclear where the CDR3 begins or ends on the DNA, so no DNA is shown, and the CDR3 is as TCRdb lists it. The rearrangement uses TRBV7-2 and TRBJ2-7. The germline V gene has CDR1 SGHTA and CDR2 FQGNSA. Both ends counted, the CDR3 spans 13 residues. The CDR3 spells CASSRVNYEQYFG.

CDR3 loop: CASSDRVSYEQYF. CDR3 sequence (DNA): TGCGCCAGCAGTGACAGGGTCTCCTACGAGCAGTACTTC. The chain couples TRBV10-1 to TRBJ2-7, with a tentative D call TRBD1 (5 bases). Germline V gene lookup returns CDR1 WNHNN and CDR2 SYGVQD (reference sequence). Deletions cut 3 bases from V and 0 bases from J, with 6 bases between. CDR3 length equals 13 residues.

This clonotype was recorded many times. The CDR3 DNA follows: TGTGCCAGCAGCTTAGTGGGGGGGCTGGCTCTAGAGACCCAGTACTTC. This encodes CASSLVGGLALETQYF. V is TRBV7-2 and J is TRBJ2-5, with D perhaps TRBD2 (7 bases). The CDR3 is 16 residues long. Germline loops: CDR1 SGHTA, CDR2 FQGNSA. Trimming took 1 base from V and 4 from J, leaving 16 bases between them.

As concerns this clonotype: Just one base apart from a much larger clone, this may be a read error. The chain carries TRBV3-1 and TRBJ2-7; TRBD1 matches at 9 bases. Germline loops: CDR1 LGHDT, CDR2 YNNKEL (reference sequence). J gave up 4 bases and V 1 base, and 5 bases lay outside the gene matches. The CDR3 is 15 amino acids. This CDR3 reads CASSQADRGLYEQYF. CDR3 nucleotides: TGTGCCAGCAGCCAAGCGGACAGGGGTTTGTACGAGCAGTACTTC.

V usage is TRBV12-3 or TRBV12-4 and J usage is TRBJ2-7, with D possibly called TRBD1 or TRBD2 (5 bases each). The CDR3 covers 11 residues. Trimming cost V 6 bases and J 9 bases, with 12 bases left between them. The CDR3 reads CASSPEGRQYF. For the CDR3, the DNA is TGTGCCAGCAGCCCAGAGGGGCGGCAGTACTTC.

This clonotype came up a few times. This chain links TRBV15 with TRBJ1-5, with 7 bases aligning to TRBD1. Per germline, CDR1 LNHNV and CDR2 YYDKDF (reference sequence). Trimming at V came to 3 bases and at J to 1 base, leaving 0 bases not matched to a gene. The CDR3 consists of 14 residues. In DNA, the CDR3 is TGTGCCACCAGCAGGGGACAGAGCAATCAGCCCCAGCATTTT. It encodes CATSRGQSNQPQHF.

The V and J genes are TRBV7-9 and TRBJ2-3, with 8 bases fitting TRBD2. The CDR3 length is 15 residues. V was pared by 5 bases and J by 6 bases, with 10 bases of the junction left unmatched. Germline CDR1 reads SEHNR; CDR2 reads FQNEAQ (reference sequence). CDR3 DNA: TGTGCCAGCAGCCTCGGGAGGGGAGCGGGTGATACGCAGTATTTT. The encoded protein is CASSLGRGAGDTQYF.

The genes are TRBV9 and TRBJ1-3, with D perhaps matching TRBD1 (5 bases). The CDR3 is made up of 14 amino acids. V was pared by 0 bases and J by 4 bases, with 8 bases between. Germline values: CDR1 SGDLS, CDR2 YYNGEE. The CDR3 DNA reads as TGTGCCAGCAGCGTAGGGGGACTAGGAAACACCATATATTTT. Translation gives CASSVGGLGNTIYF.

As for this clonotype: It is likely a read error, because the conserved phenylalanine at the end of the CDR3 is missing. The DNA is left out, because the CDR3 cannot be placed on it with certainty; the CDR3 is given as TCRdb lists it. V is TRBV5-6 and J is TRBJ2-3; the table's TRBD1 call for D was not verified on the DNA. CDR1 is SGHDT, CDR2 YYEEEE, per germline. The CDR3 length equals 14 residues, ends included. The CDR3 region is CASSYRDRVGYTFV.

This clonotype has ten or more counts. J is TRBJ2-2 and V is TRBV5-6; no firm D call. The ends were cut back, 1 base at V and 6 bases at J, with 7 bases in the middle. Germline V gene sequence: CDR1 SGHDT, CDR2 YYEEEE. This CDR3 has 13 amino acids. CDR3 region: CASSLRFSGELFF. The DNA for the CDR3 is TGTGCCAGCAGCTTGCGGTTTTCCGGGGAGCTGTTTTTT.

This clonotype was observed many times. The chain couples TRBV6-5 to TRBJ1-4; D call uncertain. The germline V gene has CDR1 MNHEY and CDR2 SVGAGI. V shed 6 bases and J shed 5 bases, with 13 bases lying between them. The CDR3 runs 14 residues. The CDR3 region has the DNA TGTGCCAGCAGAGATACCGGTGTGAATGAAAAACTGTTTTTT. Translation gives CASRDTGVNEKLFF.

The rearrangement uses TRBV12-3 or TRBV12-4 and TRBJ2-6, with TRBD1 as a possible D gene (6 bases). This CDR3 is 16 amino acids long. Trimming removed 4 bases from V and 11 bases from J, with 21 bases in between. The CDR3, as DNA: TGTGCCAGCAGTTCACTGGACAGAGGTGTTGTAGACGTCCTGACTTTC. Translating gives CASSSLDRGVVDVLTF.

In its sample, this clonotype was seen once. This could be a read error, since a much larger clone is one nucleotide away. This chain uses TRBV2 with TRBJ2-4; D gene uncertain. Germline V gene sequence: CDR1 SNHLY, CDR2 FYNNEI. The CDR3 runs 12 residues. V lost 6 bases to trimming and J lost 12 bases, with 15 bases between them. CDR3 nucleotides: TGTGCCAGCAGCCTCCGTACGGGCAGTCAGTACTTC. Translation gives CASSLRTGSQYF.

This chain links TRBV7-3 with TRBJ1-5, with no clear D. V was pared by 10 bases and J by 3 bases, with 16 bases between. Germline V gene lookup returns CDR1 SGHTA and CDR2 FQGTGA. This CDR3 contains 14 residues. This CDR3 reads CATLGQMNNQPQHF. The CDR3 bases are TGTGCCACCCTCGGGCAGATGAACAATCAGCCCCAGCATTTT.

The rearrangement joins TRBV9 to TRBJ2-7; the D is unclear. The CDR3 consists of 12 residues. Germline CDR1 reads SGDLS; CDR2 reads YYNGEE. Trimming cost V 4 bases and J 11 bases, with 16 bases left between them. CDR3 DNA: TGTGCCAGCAGCTTGCTGGTTTTGGGGAAGTACTTC. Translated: CASSLLVLGKYF.

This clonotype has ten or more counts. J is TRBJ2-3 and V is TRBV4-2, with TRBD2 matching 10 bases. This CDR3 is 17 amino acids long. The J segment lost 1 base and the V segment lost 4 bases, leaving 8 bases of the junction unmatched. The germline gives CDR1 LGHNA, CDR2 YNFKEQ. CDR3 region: CASSLPGGTSGTDTQYF. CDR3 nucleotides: TGTGCCAGCAGCCTCCCCGGGGGGACTAGCGGCACAGATACGCAGTATTTT.

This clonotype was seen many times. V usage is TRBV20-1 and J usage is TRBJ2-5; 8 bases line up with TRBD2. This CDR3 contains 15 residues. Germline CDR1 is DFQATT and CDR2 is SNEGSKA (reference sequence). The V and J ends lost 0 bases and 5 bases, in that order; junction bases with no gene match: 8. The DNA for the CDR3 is TGCAGTGCTAGAGATCCGCGGGGGGACCGGGAGACCCAGTACTTC. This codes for CSARDPRGDRETQYF.

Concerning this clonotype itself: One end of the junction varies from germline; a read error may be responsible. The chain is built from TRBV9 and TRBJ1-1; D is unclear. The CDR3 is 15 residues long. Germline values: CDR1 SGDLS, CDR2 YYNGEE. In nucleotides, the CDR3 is TGCGCCAGCAGCCCGACGCGGGTTCCGAACACTGAAGCTTTCTTT. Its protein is CASSPTRVPNTEAFF. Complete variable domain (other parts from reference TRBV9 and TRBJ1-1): DSGVTQTPKHLITATGQRVTLRCSPRSGDLSVYWYQQSLDQGLQFLIQYYNGEERAKGNILERFSAQQFPDLHSELNLSSLELGDSALYFCASSPTRVPNTEAFFGQGTRLTVV.

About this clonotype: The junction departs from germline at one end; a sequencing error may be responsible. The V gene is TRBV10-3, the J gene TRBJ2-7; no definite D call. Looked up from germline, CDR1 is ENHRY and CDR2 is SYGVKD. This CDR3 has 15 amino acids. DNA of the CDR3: TGTGCCCTCAGTAGTGGCGGTCTAGACTCTTCCGAGCAGTACTTC. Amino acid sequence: CALSSGGLDSSEQYF.

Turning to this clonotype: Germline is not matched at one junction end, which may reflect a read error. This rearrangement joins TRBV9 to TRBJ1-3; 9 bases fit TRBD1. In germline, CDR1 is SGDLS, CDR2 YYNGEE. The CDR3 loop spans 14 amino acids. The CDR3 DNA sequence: TGTGCCAGCAGGGAGGACAGGGGCTCTGGAAACACCATTTTT. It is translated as CASREDRGSGNTIF. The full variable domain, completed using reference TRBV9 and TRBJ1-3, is DSGVTQTPKHLITATGQRVTLRCSPRSGDLSVYWYQQSLDQGLQFLIQYYNGEERAKGNILERFSAQQFPDLHSELNLSSLELGDSALYFCASREDRGSGNTIFGEGSWLTVV.

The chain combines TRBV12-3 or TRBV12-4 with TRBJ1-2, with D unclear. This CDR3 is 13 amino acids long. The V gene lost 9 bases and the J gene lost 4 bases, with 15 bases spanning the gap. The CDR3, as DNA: TGTGCCAGTAGCCCACAGTCGCCCTATGGCTACACCTTC. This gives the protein CASSPQSPYGYTF.

CDR3 coding DNA: TGTGCCAGCAGCTTATGGCCCGCAGACGATGGCTACACCTACTTC. This gives the protein CASSLWPADDGYTYF. The chain uses TRBV7-8 and TRBJ2-7, with D hard to call. The germline V gene encodes CDR1 SGHVS and CDR2 FQNEAQ. The CDR3 has 15 amino acids. Trimming took off 2 bases at V and 13 bases at J, with 24 bases between the two ends.

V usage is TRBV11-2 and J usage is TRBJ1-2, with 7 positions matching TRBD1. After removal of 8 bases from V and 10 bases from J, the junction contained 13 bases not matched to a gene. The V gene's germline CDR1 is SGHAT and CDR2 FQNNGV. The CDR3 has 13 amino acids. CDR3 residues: CASLQTGTLAYTF. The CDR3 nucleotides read TGTGCCAGCTTACAGACAGGGACCCTTGCCTACACCTTC.

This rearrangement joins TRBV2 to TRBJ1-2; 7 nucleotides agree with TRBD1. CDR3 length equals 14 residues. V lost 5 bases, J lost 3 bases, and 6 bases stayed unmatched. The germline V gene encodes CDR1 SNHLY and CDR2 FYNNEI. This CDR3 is CASSLTGFDYGYTF. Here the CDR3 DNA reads TGTGCCAGCAGTCTGACAGGGTTTGACTATGGCTACACCTTC.

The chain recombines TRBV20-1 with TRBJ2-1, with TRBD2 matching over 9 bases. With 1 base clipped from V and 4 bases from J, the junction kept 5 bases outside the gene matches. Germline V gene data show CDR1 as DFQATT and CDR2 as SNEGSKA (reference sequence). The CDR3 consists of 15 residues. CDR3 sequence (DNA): TGCAGTGCTAGAGGCGGGGGGGCCCTTTACAATGAGCAGTTCTTC. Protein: CSARGGGALYNEQFF.